This T cell receptor beta chain was retrieved from a study of blood T cell repertoires in COVID-19. About the study: Italy, Spain and the United States were the sources of the convalescent and acute COVID-19 samples. PBMCs, B-cell-depleted T cells, or T cells were the source of the cDNA or gDNA that made up the material.

This CDR3 is built from 12 residues. Germline V CDR1 and CDR2: SNHLY, FYNNEI. V gave up 6 bases and J gave up 4 bases, with 10 bases separating them. In the original analysis: For nucleated cells, counts were estimated from reference gene primer amplification. Some clones are missing from TCRdb's copy, which holds only in-frame ones; the method was immunoSEQ multiplex PCR. Clonal size and the V and J genes are those of that table, whereas D and trimming came from the DNA. The sample lists roughly 280,000 clones, around 87% occurring once. What was sequenced was peripheral blood. The source of this sequence is a man aged 18 to 35 with active or convalescent COVID-19. The chain combines TRBV2 with TRBJ2-7; D call uncertain. The CDR3 reads CASSATPYEQYF. The CDR3, as DNA: TGTGCCAGCAGCGCCACACCATACGAGCAGTACTTC.